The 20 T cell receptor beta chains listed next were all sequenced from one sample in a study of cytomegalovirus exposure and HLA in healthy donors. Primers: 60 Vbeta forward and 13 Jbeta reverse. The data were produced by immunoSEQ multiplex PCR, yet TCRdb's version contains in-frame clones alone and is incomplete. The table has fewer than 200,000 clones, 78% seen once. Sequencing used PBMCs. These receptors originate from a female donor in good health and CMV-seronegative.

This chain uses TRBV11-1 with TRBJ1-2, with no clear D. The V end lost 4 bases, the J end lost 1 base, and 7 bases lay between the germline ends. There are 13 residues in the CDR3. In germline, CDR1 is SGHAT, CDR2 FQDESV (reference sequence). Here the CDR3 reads CASSYTNNYGYTF. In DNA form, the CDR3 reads TGTGCCAGCAGCTACACCAATAACTATGGCTACACCTTC.

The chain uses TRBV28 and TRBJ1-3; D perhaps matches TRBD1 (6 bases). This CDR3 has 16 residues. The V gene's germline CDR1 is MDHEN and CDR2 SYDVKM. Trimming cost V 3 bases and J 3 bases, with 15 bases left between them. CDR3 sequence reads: CASSLGHLGFGNTIYF. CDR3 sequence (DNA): TGTGCCAGCAGTTTGGGACATCTAGGGTTTGGAAACACCATATATTTT.

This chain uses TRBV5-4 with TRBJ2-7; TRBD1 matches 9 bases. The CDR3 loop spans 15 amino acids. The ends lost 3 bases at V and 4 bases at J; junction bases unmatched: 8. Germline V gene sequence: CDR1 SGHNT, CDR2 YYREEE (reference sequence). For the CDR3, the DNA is TGTGCCAGCAGCTCCCCCGGGACAGGGAAGTACGAGCAGTACTTC. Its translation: CASSSPGTGKYEQYF.

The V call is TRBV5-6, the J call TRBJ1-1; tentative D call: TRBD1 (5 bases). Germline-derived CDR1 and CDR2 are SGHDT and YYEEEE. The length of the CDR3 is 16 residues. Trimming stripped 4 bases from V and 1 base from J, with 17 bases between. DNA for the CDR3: TGTGCCAGCAGCCGGGGGGAGGGGAGAAGGAACACTGAAGCTTTCTTT. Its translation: CASSRGEGRRNTEAFF.

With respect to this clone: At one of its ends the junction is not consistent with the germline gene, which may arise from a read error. CDR3 in DNA: TGTTCCAGCAGCTTTCGACTAGCGGGGATACTCAACACCGGGGAGCTGTTTTTT. This encodes CSSSFRLAGILNTGELFF. V and J are TRBV7-9 and TRBJ2-2; 11 bases agree with TRBD2. The germline CDR1 and CDR2 sequences are SEHNR and FQNEAQ (reference sequence). The CDR3 totals 18 residues. Full variable domain (outside the CDR3, taken from reference TRBV7-9 and TRBJ2-2): DTGVSQNPRHKITKRGQNVTFRCDPISEHNRLYWYRQTLGQGPEFLTYFQNEAQLEKSRLLSDRFSAERPKGSFSTLEIQRTEQGDSAMYLCSSSFRLAGILNTGELFFGEGSRLTVL.

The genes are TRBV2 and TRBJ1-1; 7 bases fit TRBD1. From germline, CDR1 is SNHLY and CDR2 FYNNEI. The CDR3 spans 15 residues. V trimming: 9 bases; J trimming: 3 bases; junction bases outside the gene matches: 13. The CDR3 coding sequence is TGTGCCAGTTTCAACCGGGACAGAGGAGACACTGAAGCTTTCTTT. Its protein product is CASFNRDRGDTEAFF. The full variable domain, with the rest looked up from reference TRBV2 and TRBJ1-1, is EPEVTQTPSHQVTQMGQEVILRCVPISNHLYFYWYRQILGQKVEFLVSFYNNEISEKSEIFDDQFSVERPDGSNFTLKIRSTKLEDSAMYFCASFNRDRGDTEAFFGQGTRLTVV.

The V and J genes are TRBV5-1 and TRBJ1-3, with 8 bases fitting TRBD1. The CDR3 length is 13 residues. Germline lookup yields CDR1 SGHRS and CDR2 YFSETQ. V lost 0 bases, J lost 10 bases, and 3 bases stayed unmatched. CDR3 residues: CASSLGQGSTIYF. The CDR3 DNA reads TGCGCCAGCAGCTTGGGACAGGGGAGTACCATATATTTT.

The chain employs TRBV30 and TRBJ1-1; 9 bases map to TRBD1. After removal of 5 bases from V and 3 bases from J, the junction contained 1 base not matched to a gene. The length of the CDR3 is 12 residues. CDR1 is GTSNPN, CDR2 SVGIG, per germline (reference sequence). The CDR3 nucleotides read TGTGCCTGGTGGACAGGGGACACTGAAGCTTTCTTT. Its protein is CAWWTGDTEAFF.

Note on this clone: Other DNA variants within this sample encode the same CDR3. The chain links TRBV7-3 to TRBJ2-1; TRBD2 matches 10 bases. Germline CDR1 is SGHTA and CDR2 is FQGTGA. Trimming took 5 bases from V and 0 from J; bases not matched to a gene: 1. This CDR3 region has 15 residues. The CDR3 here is CASSPSGSSYNEQFF. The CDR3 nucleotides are TGTGCCAGCAGCCCTAGCGGGAGCTCCTACAATGAGCAGTTCTTC.

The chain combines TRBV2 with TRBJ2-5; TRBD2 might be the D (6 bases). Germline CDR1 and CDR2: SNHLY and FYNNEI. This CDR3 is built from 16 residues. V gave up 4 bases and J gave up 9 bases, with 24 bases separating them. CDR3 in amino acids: CASSGGDSSYGGAQYF. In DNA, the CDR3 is TGTGCCAGCAGTGGGGGGGATAGCTCTTATGGCGGGGCCCAGTACTTC. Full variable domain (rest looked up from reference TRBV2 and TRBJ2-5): EPEVTQTPSHQVTQMGQEVILRCVPISNHLYFYWYRQILGQKVEFLVSFYNNEISEKSEIFDDQFSVERPDGSNFTLKIRSTKLEDSAMYFCASSGGDSSYGGAQYFGPGTRLLVL.

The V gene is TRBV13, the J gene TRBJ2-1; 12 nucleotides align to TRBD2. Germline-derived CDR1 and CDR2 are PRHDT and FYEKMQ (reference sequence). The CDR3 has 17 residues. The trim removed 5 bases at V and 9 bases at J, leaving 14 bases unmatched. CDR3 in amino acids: CASSPLLGLAGGGEQFF. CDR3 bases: TGTGCCAGCAGCCCTCTCCTGGGACTAGCGGGCGGGGGTGAGCAGTTCTTC.

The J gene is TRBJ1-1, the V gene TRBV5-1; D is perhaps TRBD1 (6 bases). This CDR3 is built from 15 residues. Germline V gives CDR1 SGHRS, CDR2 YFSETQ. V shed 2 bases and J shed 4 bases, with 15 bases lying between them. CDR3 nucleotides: TGCGCCAGCAGCTTTTTAGGACAGTGGGGCACTGAAGCTTTCTTT. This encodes CASSFLGQWGTEAFF.

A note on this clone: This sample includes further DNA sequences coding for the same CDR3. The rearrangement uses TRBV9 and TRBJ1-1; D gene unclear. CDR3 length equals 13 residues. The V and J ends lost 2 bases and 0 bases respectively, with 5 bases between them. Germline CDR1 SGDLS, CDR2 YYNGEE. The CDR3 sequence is CASSVDMNTEAFF. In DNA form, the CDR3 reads TGTGCCAGCAGCGTCGACATGAACACTGAAGCTTTCTTT.

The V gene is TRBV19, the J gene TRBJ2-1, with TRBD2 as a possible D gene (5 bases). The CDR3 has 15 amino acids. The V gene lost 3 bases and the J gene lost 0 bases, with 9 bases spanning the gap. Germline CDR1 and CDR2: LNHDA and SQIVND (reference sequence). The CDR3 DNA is TGTGCCAGTAGTATGGAGAGGGTCTCCTACAATGAGCAGTTCTTC. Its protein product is CASSMERVSYNEQFF.

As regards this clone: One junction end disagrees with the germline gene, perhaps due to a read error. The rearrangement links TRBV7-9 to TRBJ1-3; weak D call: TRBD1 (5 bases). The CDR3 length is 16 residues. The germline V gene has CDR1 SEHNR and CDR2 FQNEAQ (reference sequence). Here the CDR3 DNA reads TGTTCCAGCAGCTTAGTGGTTACAGGCTCTGGAAACACCATATATTTT. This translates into CSSSLVVTGSGNTIYF.

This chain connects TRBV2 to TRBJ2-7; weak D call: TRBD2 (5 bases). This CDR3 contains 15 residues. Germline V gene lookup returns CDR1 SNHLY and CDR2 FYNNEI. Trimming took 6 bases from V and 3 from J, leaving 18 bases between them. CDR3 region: CASSVISRDIYEQYF. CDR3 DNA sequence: TGTGCCAGCAGCGTCATCTCCCGGGATATCTACGAGCAGTACTTC.

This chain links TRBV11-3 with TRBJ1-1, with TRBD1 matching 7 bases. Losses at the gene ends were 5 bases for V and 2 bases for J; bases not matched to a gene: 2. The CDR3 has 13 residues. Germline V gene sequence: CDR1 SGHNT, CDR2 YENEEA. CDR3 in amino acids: CASSRDSNTEAFF. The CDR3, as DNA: TGTGCCAGCAGCCGGGACAGTAACACTGAAGCTTTCTTT.

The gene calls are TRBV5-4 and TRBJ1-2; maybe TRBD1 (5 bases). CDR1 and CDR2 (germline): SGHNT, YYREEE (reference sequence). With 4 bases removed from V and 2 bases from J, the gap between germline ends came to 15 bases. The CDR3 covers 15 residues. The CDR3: CASSQEGRANYGYTF. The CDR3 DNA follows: TGTGCCAGCAGCCAGGAGGGACGGGCAAACTATGGCTACACCTTC. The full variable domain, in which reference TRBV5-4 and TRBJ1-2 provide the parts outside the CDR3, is ETGVTQSPTHLIKTRGQQVTLRCSSQSGHNTVSWYQQALGQGPQFIFQYYREEENGRGNFPPRFSGLQFPNYSSELNVNALELDDSALYLCASSQEGRANYGYTFGSGTRLTVV.

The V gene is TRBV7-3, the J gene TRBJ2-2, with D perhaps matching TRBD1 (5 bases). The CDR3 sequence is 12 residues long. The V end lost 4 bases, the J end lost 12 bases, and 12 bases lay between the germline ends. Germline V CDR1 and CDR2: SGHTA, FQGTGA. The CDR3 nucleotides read TGTGCCAGCAGCTACGCAGGGTCGCAGCTGTTTTTT. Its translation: CASSYAGSQLFF.

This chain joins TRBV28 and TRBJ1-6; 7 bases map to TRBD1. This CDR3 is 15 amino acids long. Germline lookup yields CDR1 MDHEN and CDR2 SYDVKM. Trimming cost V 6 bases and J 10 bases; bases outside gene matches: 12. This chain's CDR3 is CASRPSTGLGSPLHF. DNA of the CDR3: TGTGCCAGCAGACCCTCGACAGGGTTAGGGTCACCCCTCCACTTT.